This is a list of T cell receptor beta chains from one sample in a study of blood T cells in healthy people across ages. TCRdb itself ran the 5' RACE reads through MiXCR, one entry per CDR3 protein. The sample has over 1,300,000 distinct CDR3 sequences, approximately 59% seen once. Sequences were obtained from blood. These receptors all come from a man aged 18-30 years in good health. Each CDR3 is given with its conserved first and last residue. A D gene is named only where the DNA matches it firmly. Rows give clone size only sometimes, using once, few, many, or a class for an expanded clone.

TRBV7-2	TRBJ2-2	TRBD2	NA	CASTSGRSTGELFF	TGTGCCTCTACTAGCGGGAGGAGTACCGGGGAGCTGTTTTTT
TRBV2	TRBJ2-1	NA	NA	CASSVIQGGNNEQFF	TGTGCCAGCAGTGTAATCCAGGGGGGAAACAATGAGCAGTTCTTC
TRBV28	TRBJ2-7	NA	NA	CASSLDRGMGEQYF	TGTGCCAGCAGTTTAGACCGGGGGATGGGCGAGCAGTACTTC
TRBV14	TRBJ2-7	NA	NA	CASSQEMGPLYEQYF	TGTGCCAGCAGCCAAGAGATGGGGCCCCTCTACGAGCAGTACTTC
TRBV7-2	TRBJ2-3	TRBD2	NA	CASSLVSLAADTQYF	TGTGCCAGCAGCTTAGTATCCCTAGCGGCAGATACGCAGTATTTT
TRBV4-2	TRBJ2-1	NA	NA	CASSQDITGAHNNEQFF	TGTGCCAGCAGCCAAGATATTACGGGGGCCCACAACAATGAGCAGTTCTTC
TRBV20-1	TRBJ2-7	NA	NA	CSARPLMAGSSYNEQYF	TGCAGTGCGAGACCTCTCATGGCGGGAAGCTCCTACAATGAGCAGTACTTC
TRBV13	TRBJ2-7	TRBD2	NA	CASSLGLRAGGPTYEQYF	TGTGCCAGCAGCTTAGGCCTTCGCGCGGGGGGGCCGACCTACGAGCAGTACTTC
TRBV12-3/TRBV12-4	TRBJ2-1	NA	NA	CASRSTGKNEQFF	TGTGCCAGCAGATCCACGGGTAAAAATGAGCAGTTCTTC
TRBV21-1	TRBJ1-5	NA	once	CASSKGGDQPQHF	TGTGCCAGCAGCAAGGGGGGCGACCAGCCCCAGCATTTT
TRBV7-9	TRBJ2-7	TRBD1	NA	CASSSDRGRGSYEQYF	TGTGCCAGCAGCTCTGACAGGGGGAGAGGCTCCTACGAGCAGTACTTC
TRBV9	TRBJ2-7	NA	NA	CASSAGGTPTYEQYF	TGTGCCAGCAGCGCAGGAGGGACACCAACCTACGAGCAGTACTTC
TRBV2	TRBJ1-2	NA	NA	CASSSNSLIYGYTF	TGTGCCAGCAGTTCCAACAGCCTCATCTATGGCTACACCTTC
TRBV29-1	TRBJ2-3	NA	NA	CSVVITDTQYF	TGCAGCGTTGTAATCACAGATACGCAGTATTTT
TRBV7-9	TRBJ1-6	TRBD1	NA	CASSKEGADRGSSPLHF	TGTGCCAGCAGTAAAGAAGGGGCCGACAGGGGAAGTTCACCCCTCCACTTT
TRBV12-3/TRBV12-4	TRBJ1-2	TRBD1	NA	CASTWWAQDRDRGIGYTF	TGTGCCAGCACCTGGTGGGCCCAAGACCGGGACAGGGGAATTGGCTACACCTTC
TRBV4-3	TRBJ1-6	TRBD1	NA	CASSPGTGQTYNSPLHF	TGCGCCAGCAGCCCCGGGACAGGTCAAACCTATAATTCACCCCTCCACTTT
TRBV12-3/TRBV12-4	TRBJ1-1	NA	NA	CASSLRAGLHTEAFF	TGTGCCAGCAGTTTACGGGCGGGGCTACACACTGAAGCTTTCTTT
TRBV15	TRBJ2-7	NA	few	CATSREPTGSYEQYF	TGTGCCACCAGCAGAGAACCAACTGGATCCTACGAGCAGTACTTC
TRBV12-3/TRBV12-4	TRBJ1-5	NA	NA	CASSFGMGNSNQPQHF	TGTGCCAGCAGTTTCGGGATGGGGAATAGCAATCAGCCCCAGCATTTT
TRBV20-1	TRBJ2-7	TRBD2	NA	CSARDPQRGLDTSEQYF	TGCAGTGCTAGAGATCCCCAGCGGGGCTTAGATACGTCCGAGCAGTACTTC
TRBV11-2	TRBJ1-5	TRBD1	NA	CASSLIGTGTQPQHF	TGTGCCAGCAGCTTAATTGGGACAGGGACACAGCCCCAGCATTTT
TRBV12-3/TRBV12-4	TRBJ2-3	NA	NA	CASSPGGAPTDTQYF	TGTGCCAGCAGCCCCGGCGGGGCACCCACAGATACGCAGTATTTT
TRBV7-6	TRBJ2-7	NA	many	CASSERDSSYEQYF	TGTGCCAGCAGCGAACGGGACTCCTCCTACGAGCAGTACTTC